This entry lists 21 T cell receptor beta chains sequenced from one sample in a study of OX40 agonist ivuxolimab in advanced cancers. The repertoire was sequenced with immunoSEQ multiplex PCR; TCRdb's copy has only in-frame clones and lacks some. The repertoire has about 67,000 clones, approximately 85% of them found once; the top ten carry 2% to 2.5%. The source was CD4+ or CD8+ T cells sorted from blood, collected in a trial of the OX40 agonist ivuxolimab. The origin of the receptors is an adult with an advanced solid tumor such as melanoma, head and neck, liver or kidney cancer.

This chain connects TRBV7-9 to TRBJ2-5, with D tentatively TRBD2 (6 bases). Germline CDR1 SEHNR, CDR2 FQNEAQ (reference sequence). CDR3 length equals 14 residues. V lost 0 bases and J 4 bases, leaving 9 bases between the germline ends. In DNA form, the CDR3 reads TGTGCCAGCAGCTTAGCGGGGGGTGGAGAGACCCAGTACTTC. It translates to CASSLAGGGETQYF.

This clone has a handful of counts. The chain joins TRBV27 to TRBJ2-3; 8 nucleotides line up with TRBD1. The CDR3 covers 18 residues. The ends lost 7 bases at V and 2 bases at J; junction bases unmatched: 17. Germline-derived CDR1 and CDR2 are MNHEY and SMNVEV (reference sequence). In DNA form, the CDR3 reads TGTGCCAGCACTTCTAGGGGACAGGAAAGTTTACTCACAGATACGCAGTATTTT. Protein product: CASTSRGQESLLTDTQYF.

This clone has just a few counts. The genes are TRBV5-1 and TRBJ2-5; D is perhaps TRBD2 (7 bases). Trimming shortened V by 3 bases and J by 5 bases, and 17 bases separated the two germline ends. The germline V gene has CDR1 SGHRS and CDR2 YFSETQ. The CDR3 covers 15 residues. The CDR3 loop is CASSSSGGRGETQYF. Here the CDR3 DNA reads TGCGCCAGCAGCTCATCGGGGGGCAGAGGGGAGACCCAGTACTTC.

This clone was seen just once. J is TRBJ2-3 and V is TRBV7-8, with a tentative D call TRBD1 (6 bases). The CDR3 length is 13 residues. V lost 1 base and J 6 bases, leaving 8 bases between the germline ends. Germline V gene data show CDR1 as SGHVS and CDR2 as FQNEAQ. CDR3 sequence reads: CASSLDRGDTQYF. The CDR3 coding sequence is TGTGCCAGCAGCTTAGATAGGGGGGATACGCAGTATTTT.

To note about this clone: A junction end diverges from the germline sequence, so it may reflect a read error. The chain links TRBV28 to TRBJ1-5, with 8 bases that match TRBD1. Germline CDR1 MDHEN, CDR2 SYDVKM. The CDR3 loop spans 15 amino acids. CDR3 DNA sequence: TGTGCCAGCAGTGAAGGACAGGGAATAATCAGCCCCGGGTATTTT. It yields the protein CASSEGQGIISPGYF.

J is TRBJ2-5 and V is TRBV6-1; 8 positions agree with TRBD2. TRBJ2-7 explains the end of the DNA better; the J call may be wrong. CDR3 length equals 15 residues. Germline CDR1 and CDR2: MNHNS and SASEGT. The CDR3 reads CASSELAGGGYEQYF. CDR3 sequence (DNA): TGTGCCAGCAGTGAACTGGCGGGAGGCGGCTACGAGCAGTACTTC.

The chain has TRBV27 and TRBJ2-1, with D tentatively TRBD1 (6 bases). V was trimmed by 4 bases and J by 4 bases, leaving 14 bases between them. The CDR3 contains 15 residues. Per the germline V gene, CDR1 is MNHEY and CDR2 is SMNVEV (reference sequence). CDR3 loop: CASSSPGQQYNEQFF. The CDR3, as DNA: TGTGCCAGCAGTTCCCCGGGACAACAATACAATGAGCAGTTCTTC.

The chain couples TRBV29-1 to TRBJ2-1; 13 nucleotides line up with TRBD2. CDR3 length: 13 residues. Germline V gives CDR1 SQVTM, CDR2 ANQGSEA. J gave up 12 bases and V 4 bases, and 6 bases lay outside the gene matches. The CDR3 DNA is TGCAGCGTTGGACTAGCGGGGGGCCTGGGGCAGTTCTTC. Amino acids: CSVGLAGGLGQFF.

This chain connects TRBV7-3 to TRBJ2-5; D is possibly TRBD1 (6 bases). Trimming stripped 5 bases from V and 2 bases from J, with 9 bases between. This CDR3 comprises 13 residues. Germline CDR1 and CDR2: SGHTA and FQGTGA. CDR3 sequence (DNA): TGTGCCAGCAGCATGGGACAACAAGAGACCCAGTACTTC. It yields the protein CASSMGQQETQYF.

This sequence joins TRBV5-4 and TRBJ1-5; D uncertain. The germline V gene has CDR1 SGHNT and CDR2 YYREEE (reference sequence). Trimming pared 3 bases from V and 7 bases from J, leaving 8 bases between. The CDR3 has 12 residues. This chain's CDR3 is CASSSRRQPQHF. In DNA form, the CDR3 reads TGTGCCAGCAGCTCCCGTCGGCAGCCCCAGCATTTT.

The chain joins TRBV2 to TRBJ1-1; no definite D call. V was cut by 5 bases and J by 0 bases, with 13 bases left in between. The CDR3 sequence is 15 residues long. Germline V gives CDR1 SNHLY, CDR2 FYNNEI. CDR3 in DNA: TGTGCCAGCAGTCCGGAGCCGACAATGAACACTGAAGCTTTCTTT. Translated: CASSPEPTMNTEAFF.

The rearrangement joins TRBV18 to TRBJ1-1; possible D gene TRBD1, 6 bases. The CDR3 loop spans 14 amino acids. V dropped 6 bases and J dropped 5 bases, with 16 bases sitting between them. The germline V gene has CDR1 KGHSH and CDR2 LQKENI. This chain's CDR3 is CASSPGGPGTEAFF. CDR3 DNA sequence: TGTGCCAGCTCCCCTGGGGGCCCGGGAACTGAAGCTTTCTTT.

V usage is TRBV18 and J usage is TRBJ2-7; D gene unclear. This CDR3 spans 13 amino acids. The germline gives CDR1 KGHSH, CDR2 LQKENI. Trimming left V 0 bases short and J 3 bases short, with 6 bases between. DNA for the CDR3: TGTGCCAGCTCACCACCGGGCAGCTACGAGCAGTACTTC. This encodes CASSPPGSYEQYF.

V gene TRBV18 combines with J gene TRBJ1-5; D gene uncertain. With 6 bases removed from V and 5 bases from J, the gap between germline ends came to 20 bases. The CDR3 consists of 16 residues. The V gene's germline CDR1 is KGHSH and CDR2 LQKENI. The CDR3 reads CASSQNPGYGDQPQHF. CDR3 sequence (DNA): TGTGCCAGCTCGCAAAATCCGGGGTACGGGGATCAGCCCCAGCATTTT.

The CDR3 DNA reads as TGCGCCAGCAGCTTGGATGTCCTGAACATTCAGTACTTC. Protein product: CASSLDVLNIQYF. The J gene is TRBJ2-4, the V gene TRBV5-1; no definite D call. With 0 bases removed from V and 7 bases from J, the gap between germline ends came to 8 bases. CDR1 and CDR2 from the germline V gene are SGHRS and YFSETQ. The length of the CDR3 is 13 residues.

This chain links TRBV5-1 with TRBJ2-1, with D possibly being TRBD1 or TRBD2 (5 bases each). The CDR3 loop spans 14 amino acids. In germline, CDR1 is SGHRS, CDR2 YFSETQ. The ends were cut back, 0 bases at V and 6 bases at J, with 10 bases in the middle. CDR3 bases: TGCGCCAGCAGCTTGGCGGGGACGGCCAATGAGCAGTTCTTC. This encodes CASSLAGTANEQFF.

This clone was recorded only once. This chain links TRBV9 with TRBJ1-1; D gene unclear. Germline CDR1 SGDLS, CDR2 YYNGEE. CDR3 length: 19 residues. V was clipped by 3 bases and J by 0 bases, with 24 bases between them. The chain's CDR3 is CASSAGWGASRIMNTEAFF. The CDR3 nucleotides are TGTGCCAGCAGCGCCGGGTGGGGAGCGTCGAGAATTATGAACACTGAAGCTTTCTTT. Full variable domain (remainder filled in from reference TRBV9 and TRBJ1-1): DSGVTQTPKHLITATGQRVTLRCSPRSGDLSVYWYQQSLDQGLQFLIQYYNGEERAKGNILERFSAQQFPDLHSELNLSSLELGDSALYFCASSAGWGASRIMNTEAFFGQGTRLTVV.

Comments on this clone: Other DNA sequences from this sample encode an identical CDR3 as well. The V and J genes are TRBV10-2 and TRBJ1-5, with D possibly TRBD1 on 6 matching bases. From germline, CDR1 is WSHSY and CDR2 SAAADI. V gave up 0 bases and J gave up 7 bases, with 10 bases separating them. This CDR3 is built from 14 residues. The DNA of the CDR3 is TGCGCCAGCAGTGAGTCGGGGGGCAGGCAGCCCCAGCATTTT. It codes for CASSESGGRQPQHF.

This chain uses TRBV30 with TRBJ1-3; 11 positions agree with TRBD1. Germline V lookup: CDR1 GTSNPN, CDR2 SVGIG (reference sequence). The CDR3 is made up of 17 amino acids. J was trimmed by 3 bases and V by 0 bases; bases with no gene match: 7. CDR3 DNA sequence: TGTGCCTGGAGTGTACGCCCTGGGACAGGGGGTGGAAACACCATATATTTT. Encoded protein: CAWSVRPGTGGGNTIYF.

This clone was counted a few times. The rearrangement uses TRBV2 and TRBJ2-7; weak D call: TRBD1 (5 bases). The CDR3 is made up of 13 amino acids. Germline-derived CDR1 and CDR2 are SNHLY and FYNNEI. The V end was cut by 7 bases, the J end by 7 bases, with 17 bases between. The CDR3: CASTREAKGEQYF. For the CDR3, the DNA is TGTGCCAGCACTCGAGAGGCGAAGGGGGAGCAGTACTTC.

This rearrangement joins TRBV7-3 to TRBJ2-2, with D possibly being TRBD1 or TRBD2 (6 bases each). There are 15 residues in the CDR3. Germline V gene sequence: CDR1 SGHTA, CDR2 FQGTGA. The germline V and J ends were trimmed by 5 bases and 4 bases, with 14 bases remaining between them. CDR3 coding DNA: TGTGCCAGCAGCCAATCCCGGGGGCTCACCGGGGAGCTGTTTTTT. Translation gives CASSQSRGLTGELFF.